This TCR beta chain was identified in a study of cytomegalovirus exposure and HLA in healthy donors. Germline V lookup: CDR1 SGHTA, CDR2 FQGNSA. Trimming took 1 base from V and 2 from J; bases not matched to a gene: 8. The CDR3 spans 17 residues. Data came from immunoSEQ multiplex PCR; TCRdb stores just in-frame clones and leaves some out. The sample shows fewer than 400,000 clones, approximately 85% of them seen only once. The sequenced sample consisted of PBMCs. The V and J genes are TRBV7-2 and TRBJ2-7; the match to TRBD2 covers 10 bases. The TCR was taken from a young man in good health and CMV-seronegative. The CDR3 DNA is TGTGCCAGCAGCTTAGAAGGTGGGCTAGCGGGGGCCTACGAGCAGTACTTC. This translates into CASSLEGGLAGAYEQYF. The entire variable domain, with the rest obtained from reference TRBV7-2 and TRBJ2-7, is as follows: GAGVSQSPSNKVTEKGKDVELRCDPISGHTALYWYRQSLGQGLEFLIYFQGNSAPDKSGLPSDRFSAERTGGSVSTLTIQRTQQEDSAVYLCASSLEGGLAGAYEQYFGPGTRLTVT.